The T cell receptor beta chain described here comes from a study of cytomegalovirus exposure and HLA in healthy donors. V shed 4 bases, J shed 2 bases, and the junction held 8 bases outside the gene matches. The CDR3 has 17 amino acids. Looked up from germline, CDR1 is SNHLY and CDR2 is FYNNEI. Regarding this clone: The antigen remains unidentified.

Study-wide points: Highly shared sequence variants in one cluster were likely a sequencing artifact. Later genetic work tied a missense DCLRE1C variant to beta-chain V and J trimming. With further analysis later on, most CMV-associated TCR beta chains appeared HLA-restricted.

Primers: 60 Vbeta forward and 13 Jbeta reverse. Produced via immunoSEQ multiplex PCR; TCRdb's table is partial and in-frame only. The sample's table shows roughly 69,000 clones. The sample comprised PBMCs. The chain employs TRBV2 and TRBJ2-3, with 11 bases matching TRBD2. The source is a woman aged 25 to 39 in good health and CMV-seronegative. The CDR3 nucleotides read TGTGCCAGCAGTGTCCCCCGTAGCGGGGGGGCCACAGATACGCAGTATTTT. It codes for CASSVPRSGGATDTQYF.